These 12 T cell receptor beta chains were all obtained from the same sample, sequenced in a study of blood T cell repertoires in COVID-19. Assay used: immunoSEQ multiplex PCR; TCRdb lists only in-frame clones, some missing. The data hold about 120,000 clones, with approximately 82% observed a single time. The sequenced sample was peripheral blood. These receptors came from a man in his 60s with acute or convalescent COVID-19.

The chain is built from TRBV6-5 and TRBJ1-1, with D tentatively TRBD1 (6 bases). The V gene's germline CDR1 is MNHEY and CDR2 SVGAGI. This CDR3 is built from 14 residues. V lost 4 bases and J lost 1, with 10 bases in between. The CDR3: CASSSPTGNTEAFF. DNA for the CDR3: TGTGCCAGCAGTTCCCCGACAGGGAACACTGAAGCTTTCTTT.

CDR3 protein: CASSLVAGGADTQYF. CDR3 nucleotide sequence: TGTGCCAGCAGCTTAGTAGCGGGAGGCGCAGATACGCAGTATTTT. The chain joins TRBV7-7 to TRBJ2-3, with 10 bases matching TRBD2. The CDR3 runs 15 residues. V lost 1 base, J lost 4 bases, and 2 bases stayed unmatched. The V gene's germline CDR1 is SSHAT and CDR2 FNYEAQ (reference sequence).

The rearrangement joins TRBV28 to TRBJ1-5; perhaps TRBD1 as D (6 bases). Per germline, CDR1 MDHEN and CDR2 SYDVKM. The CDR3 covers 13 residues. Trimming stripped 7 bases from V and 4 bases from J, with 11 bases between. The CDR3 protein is CASKQDRNQPQHF. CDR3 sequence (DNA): TGTGCCAGCAAACAGGACAGAAATCAGCCCCAGCATTTT.

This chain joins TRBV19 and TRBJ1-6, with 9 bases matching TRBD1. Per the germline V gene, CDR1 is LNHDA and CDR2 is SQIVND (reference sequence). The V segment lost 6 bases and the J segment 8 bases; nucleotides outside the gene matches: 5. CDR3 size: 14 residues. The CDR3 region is CASSPRDRDSPLHF. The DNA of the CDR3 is TGTGCCAGTAGCCCCCGGGACAGGGATTCACCCCTCCACTTT.

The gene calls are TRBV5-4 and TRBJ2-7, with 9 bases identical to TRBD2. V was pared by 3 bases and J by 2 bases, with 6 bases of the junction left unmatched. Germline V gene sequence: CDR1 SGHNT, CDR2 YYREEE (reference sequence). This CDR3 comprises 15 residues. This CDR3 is CASSYSGRKTYEQYF. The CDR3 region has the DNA TGTGCCAGCAGCTACAGCGGGAGGAAGACCTACGAGCAGTACTTC.

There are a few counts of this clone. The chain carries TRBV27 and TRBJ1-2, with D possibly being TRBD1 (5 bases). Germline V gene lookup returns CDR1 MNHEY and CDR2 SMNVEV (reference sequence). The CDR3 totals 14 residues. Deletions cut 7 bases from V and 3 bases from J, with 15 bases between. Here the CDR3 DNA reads TGTGCCAGCATAGGGGAGGGCCCAGACTATGGCTACACCTTC. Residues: CASIGEGPDYGYTF.

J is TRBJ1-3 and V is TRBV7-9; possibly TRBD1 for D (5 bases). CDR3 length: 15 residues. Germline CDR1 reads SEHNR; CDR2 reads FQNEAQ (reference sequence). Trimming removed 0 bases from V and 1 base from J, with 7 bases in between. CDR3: CASSLAGVSGNTIYF. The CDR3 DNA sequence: TGTGCCAGCAGCTTAGCAGGGGTATCTGGAAACACCATATATTTT.

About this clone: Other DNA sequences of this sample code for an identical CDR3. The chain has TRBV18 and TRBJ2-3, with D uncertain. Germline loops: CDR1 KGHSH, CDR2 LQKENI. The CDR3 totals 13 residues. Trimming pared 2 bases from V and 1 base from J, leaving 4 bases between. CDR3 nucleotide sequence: TGTGCCAGCTCACCAGGCCGCACAGATACGCAGTATTTT. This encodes CASSPGRTDTQYF.

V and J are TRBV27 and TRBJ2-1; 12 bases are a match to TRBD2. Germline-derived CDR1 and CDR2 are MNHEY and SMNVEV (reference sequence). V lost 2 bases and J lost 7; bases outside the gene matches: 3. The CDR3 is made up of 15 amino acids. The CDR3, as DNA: TGTGCCAGCAGTTTACGTACTAGCGGGAGGAATGAGCAGTTCTTC. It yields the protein CASSLRTSGRNEQFF.

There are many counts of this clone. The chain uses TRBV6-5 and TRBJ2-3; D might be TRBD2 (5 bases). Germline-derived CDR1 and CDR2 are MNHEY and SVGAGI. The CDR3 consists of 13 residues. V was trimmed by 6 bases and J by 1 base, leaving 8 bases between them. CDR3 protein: CASRTEGTDTQYF. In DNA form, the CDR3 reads TGTGCCAGCAGGACGGAGGGCACAGATACGCAGTATTTT.

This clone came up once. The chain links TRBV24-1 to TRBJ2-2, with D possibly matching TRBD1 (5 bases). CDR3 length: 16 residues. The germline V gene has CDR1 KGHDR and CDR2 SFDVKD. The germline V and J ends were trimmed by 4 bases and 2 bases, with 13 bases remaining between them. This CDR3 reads CATSDRDRANTGELFF. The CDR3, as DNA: TGTGCCACCAGTGACCGAGACAGAGCTAACACCGGGGAGCTGTTTTTT.

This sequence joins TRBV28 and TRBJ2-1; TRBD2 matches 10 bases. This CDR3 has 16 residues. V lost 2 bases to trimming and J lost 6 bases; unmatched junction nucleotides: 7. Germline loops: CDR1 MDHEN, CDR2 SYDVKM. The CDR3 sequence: CASSLRAGLAANEQFF. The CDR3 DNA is TGTGCCAGCAGTTTAAGGGCAGGACTAGCGGCCAATGAGCAGTTCTTC.